This section outlines one TCR beta chain sequence together with its context. Its specificity is unknown. CDR3 length equals 16 residues. Germline V gives CDR1 MNHNS, CDR2 SASEGT. The V end lost 4 bases, the J end lost 3 bases, and 17 bases lay between the germline ends. The sample is drawn from a study of cytomegalovirus exposure and HLA in healthy donors. Study details: HLA-typed donors were the source of some 80 million unique TCRs, which an early data release held. Study-wide results and limits: In a later analysis, most CMV-associated TCR beta chains appeared HLA-restricted. In a later analysis, V- and J-gene trimming of beta chains associated with a DCLRE1C missense variant, replicated independently. For most TCR beta V segments, an earlier analysis put the productive rate at about 87% or about 30% of the time.

The PCR employed 60 Vbeta primers together with 13 Jbeta primers. The data were produced by immunoSEQ multiplex PCR, yet TCRdb's version contains in-frame clones alone and is incomplete. This sample yields 130,000 to 150,000 clones, of which roughly 80% are seen a single time; around 2.9% belongs to the top ten. The receptor's source is a female donor in good health and CMV-seronegative. The sequenced sample consisted of PBMCs. The V gene is TRBV6-1, the J gene TRBJ2-3, with a weak D call TRBD1 (6 bases). CDR3 in amino acids: CASSAQRTQGTDTQYF. As DNA, the CDR3 is TGTGCCAGCAGTGCCCAGAGGACTCAGGGGACAGATACGCAGTATTTT.